This T cell receptor (beta chain) was documented in a study of shared clonotypes between healthy human individuals. As for the study in general: CD8 memory received one plate per donor, CD8 naive two, CD4 memory three and CD4 naive three. Study results and caveats: Naive subsets, compared against memory subsets, generally had larger estimated richness values. At large depth, rarefaction still showed sorted-subset sequencing to be incomplete.

This clone is a singleton in its sample. No antigen is known for it. CD45RO negativity and positive selection for CCR7 defined naive CD8 cells, a population that excluded terminally differentiated effector memory CD45RA+ cells. Deep-level assay runs were performed. The data were produced by immunoSEQ multiplex PCR, yet TCRdb's version contains in-frame clones alone and is incomplete. The profile shows roughly 2.1 million clones, 93% of them singletons. The germline V gene has CDR1 MDHEN and CDR2 SYDVKM. This CDR3 comprises 14 residues. V lost 2 bases, J lost 4 bases, and 11 bases lay in between. The V gene is TRBV28, the J gene TRBJ2-5; D unclear. Sequenced input: naive CD8+ T cells from PBMCs. The sequence was collected from a man in his late teens or twenties in good health. Some clones in this sample may be carry-over from other donors' samples. CDR3 in amino acids: CASSLTVVGETQYF. Written as DNA, the CDR3 is TGTGCCAGCAGTTTAACCGTGGTAGGAGAGACCCAGTACTTC.